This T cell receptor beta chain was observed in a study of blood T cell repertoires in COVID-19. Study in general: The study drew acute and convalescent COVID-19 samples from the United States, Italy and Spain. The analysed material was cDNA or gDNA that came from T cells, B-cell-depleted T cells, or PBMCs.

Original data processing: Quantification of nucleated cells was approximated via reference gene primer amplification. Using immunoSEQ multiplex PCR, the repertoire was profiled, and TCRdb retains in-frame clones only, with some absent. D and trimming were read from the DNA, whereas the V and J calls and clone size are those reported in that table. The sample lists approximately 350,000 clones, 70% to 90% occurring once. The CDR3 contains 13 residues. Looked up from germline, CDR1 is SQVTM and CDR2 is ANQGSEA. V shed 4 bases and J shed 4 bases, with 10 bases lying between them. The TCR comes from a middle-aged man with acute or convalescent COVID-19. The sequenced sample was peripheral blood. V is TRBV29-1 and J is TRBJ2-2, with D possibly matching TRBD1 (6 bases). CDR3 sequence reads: CSVGGHSTGELFF. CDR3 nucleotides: TGCAGCGTTGGGGGACATTCCACCGGGGAGCTGTTTTTT.